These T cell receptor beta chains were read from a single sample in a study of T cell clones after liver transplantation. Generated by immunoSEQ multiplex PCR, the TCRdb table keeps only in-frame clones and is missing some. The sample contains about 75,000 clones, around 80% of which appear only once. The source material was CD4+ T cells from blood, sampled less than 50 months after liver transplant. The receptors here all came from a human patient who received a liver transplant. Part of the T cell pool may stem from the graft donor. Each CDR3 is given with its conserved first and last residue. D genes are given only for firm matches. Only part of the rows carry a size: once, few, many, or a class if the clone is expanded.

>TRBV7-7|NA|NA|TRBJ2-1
CASSLDTNNEQFF
TGTGCTAGCAGCTTAGATACTAACAATGAGCAGTTCTTC
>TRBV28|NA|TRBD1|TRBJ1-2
CASRTIRQGYGYTF
TGTGCCAGCAGAACTATCAGACAGGGATACGGCTACACCTTC
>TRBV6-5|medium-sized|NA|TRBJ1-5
CASSYEGEGAQHF
TGTGCCAGCAGTTACGAGGGGGAAGGGGCCCAGCATTTT
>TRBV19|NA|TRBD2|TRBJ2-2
CATMGLAGAGELFF
TGTGCCACCATGGGACTAGCGGGGGCCGGGGAGCTGTTTTTT
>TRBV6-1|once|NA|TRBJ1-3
CASSGGHNSGNTIYF
TGTGCCAGCAGTGGGGGACACAACTCTGGAAACACCATATATTTT
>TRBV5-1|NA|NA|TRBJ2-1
CASSLEFSYNEQFF
TGCGCCAGCAGCTTGGAATTCTCCTACAATGAGCAGTTCTTC
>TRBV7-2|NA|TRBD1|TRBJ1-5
CASAPETGGLTSNQPQHF
TGTGCCAGCGCCCCAGAGACAGGGGGCTTGACTAGCAATCAGCCCCAGCATTTT
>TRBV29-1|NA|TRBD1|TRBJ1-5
CSVEDHTGGTNQPQHF
TGCAGCGTTGAAGATCACACAGGGGGCACCAATCAGCCCCAGCATTTT
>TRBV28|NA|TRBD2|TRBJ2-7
CASSSNQPGLVSYEQYF
TGTGCCAGCAGTTCCAACCAACCGGGACTAGTGTCCTACGAGCAGTACTTC
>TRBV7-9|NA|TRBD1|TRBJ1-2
CASSTVKQGSLNYGYTF
TGTGCCAGCAGTACTGTTAAACAGGGGTCTCTTAACTATGGCTACACCTTC
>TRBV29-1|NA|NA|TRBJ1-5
CSVGGGVGNQPQHF
TGCAGCGTTGGGGGAGGGGTGGGCAATCAGCCCCAGCATTTT
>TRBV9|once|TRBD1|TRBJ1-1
CASRGGNRGQYWVAFF
TGTGCCAGCAGAGGAGGGAACAGGGGACAATACTGGGTAGCTTTCTTT
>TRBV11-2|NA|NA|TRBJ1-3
CASSHRSQGNTIYF
TGTGCCAGCAGCCACCGTTCCCAAGGAAACACCATATATTTT
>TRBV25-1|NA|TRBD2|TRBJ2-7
CASSETSGPSSYEQYF
TGTGCCAGCAGTGAAACTAGCGGCCCTAGCTCCTACGAGCAGTACTTC
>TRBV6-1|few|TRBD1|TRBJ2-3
CASSSQQGATDTQYF
TGTGCCAGCAGTTCCCAACAGGGGGCCACAGATACGCAGTATTTT
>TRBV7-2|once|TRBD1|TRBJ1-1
CASSPQTGVNTEAFF
TGTGCCAGCAGCCCACAAACAGGGGTGAACACTGAAGCTTTCTTT
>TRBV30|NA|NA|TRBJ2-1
CAWSVGGKVGNEQFF
TGTGCCTGGAGTGTCGGCGGGAAGGTAGGAAATGAGCAGTTCTTC
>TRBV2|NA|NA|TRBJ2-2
CASSLDMSGGELFF
TGTGCCAGCAGCTTAGACATGTCCGGCGGGGAGCTGTTTTTT
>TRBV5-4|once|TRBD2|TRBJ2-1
CASRQQLAESNEQFF
TGTGCCAGCCGACAGCAACTAGCGGAATCCAATGAGCAGTTCTTC
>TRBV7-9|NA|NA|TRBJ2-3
CASSWDTRGTDTQYF
TGTGCCAGCAGCTGGGACACGAGGGGCACAGATACGCAGTATTTT
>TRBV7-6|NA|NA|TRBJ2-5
CASSLEGGLMVTQYF
TGTGCCAGCAGCTTAGAGGGCGGATTGATGGTGACCCAGTACTTC
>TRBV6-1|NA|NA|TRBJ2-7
CASELSRGDSYEQYF
TGTGCCAGCGAGCTGTCCAGGGGGGATTCCTACGAGCAGTACTTC
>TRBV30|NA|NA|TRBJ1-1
CAWSVRAEAFF
TGTGCCTGGAGTGTACGGGCTGAAGCTTTCTTT
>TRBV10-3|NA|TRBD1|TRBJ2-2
CAIGQGANGELFF
TGTGCCATCGGGCAGGGGGCTAACGGGGAGCTGTTTTTT
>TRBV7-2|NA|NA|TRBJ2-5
CASSRFHQETQYF
TGTGCCAGCAGCCGATTCCACCAAGAGACCCAGTACTTC
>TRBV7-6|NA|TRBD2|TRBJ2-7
CASSHIAGNPYEQYF
TGTGCCAGCAGCCATATAGCGGGAAACCCCTACGAGCAGTACTTC
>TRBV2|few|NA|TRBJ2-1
CASSVRGDEQFF
TGTGCCAGCAGTGTTAGGGGAGATGAGCAGTTCTTC
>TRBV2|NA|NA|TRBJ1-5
CASRGAGNQPQHF
TGTGCCAGCAGAGGTGCGGGCAATCAGCCCCAGCATTTT
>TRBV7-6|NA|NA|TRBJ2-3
CASSPPQTADTQYF
TGTGCCAGCAGCCCACCTCAGACGGCAGATACGCAGTATTTT
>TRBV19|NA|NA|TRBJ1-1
CASSLGKNTEAFF
TGTGCCAGTAGTCTCGGCAAGAACACTGAAGCTTTCTTT
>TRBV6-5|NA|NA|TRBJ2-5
CASSYLGTAQETQYF
TGTGCCAGCAGTTACCTCGGGACTGCTCAAGAGACCCAGTACTTC
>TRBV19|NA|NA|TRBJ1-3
CGTLSSGNTIYF
TGTGGGACATTGAGCTCTGGAAACACCATATATTTT
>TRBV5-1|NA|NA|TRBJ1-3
CASSFGTGGNTIYF
TGCGCCAGCAGCTTTGGAACAGGCGGAAACACCATATATTTT
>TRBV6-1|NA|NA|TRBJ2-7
CASSEALIQGGYEQYF
TGTGCCAGCAGTGAAGCCTTAATCCAGGGGGGTTACGAGCAGTACTTC
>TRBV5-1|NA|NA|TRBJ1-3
CASRPGTNPGNTIYF
TGCGCCAGCAGACCCGGGACAAACCCGGGAAACACCATATATTTT
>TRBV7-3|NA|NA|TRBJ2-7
CASSTGSSAAYEQYF
TGTGCCAGCAGCACCGGGTCGAGCGCCGCCTACGAGCAGTACTTC
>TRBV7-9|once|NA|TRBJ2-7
CASSSSDIYEQYF
TGTGCCAGCAGCTCCTCGGACATCTACGAGCAGTACTTC
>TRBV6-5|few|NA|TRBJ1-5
CATTWVTGGQPQHF
TGTGCCACCACATGGGTGACAGGTGGCCAGCCCCAGCATTTT
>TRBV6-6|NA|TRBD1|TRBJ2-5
CASRKDRGGEETQYF
TGTGCCAGCAGGAAAGACAGGGGTGGGGAAGAGACCCAGTACTTC
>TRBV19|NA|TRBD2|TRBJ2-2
CASSIASGGTGELFF
TGTGCCAGTAGTATCGCTAGCGGGGGTACCGGGGAGCTGTTTTTT
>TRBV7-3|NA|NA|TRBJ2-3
CASSLSSRARGNTDTQYF
TGTGCCAGCAGCTTAAGTTCCCGTGCGAGGGGAAACACAGATACGCAGTATTTT
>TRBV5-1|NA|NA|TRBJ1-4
CASSLDGGADEKLFF
TGCGCCAGCAGCTTGGATGGGGGGGCAGATGAAAAACTGTTTTTT
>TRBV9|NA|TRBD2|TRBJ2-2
CASSPRAGSVNTGELFF
TGTGCCAGCAGCCCCAGAGCGGGATCAGTGAACACCGGGGAGCTGTTTTTT